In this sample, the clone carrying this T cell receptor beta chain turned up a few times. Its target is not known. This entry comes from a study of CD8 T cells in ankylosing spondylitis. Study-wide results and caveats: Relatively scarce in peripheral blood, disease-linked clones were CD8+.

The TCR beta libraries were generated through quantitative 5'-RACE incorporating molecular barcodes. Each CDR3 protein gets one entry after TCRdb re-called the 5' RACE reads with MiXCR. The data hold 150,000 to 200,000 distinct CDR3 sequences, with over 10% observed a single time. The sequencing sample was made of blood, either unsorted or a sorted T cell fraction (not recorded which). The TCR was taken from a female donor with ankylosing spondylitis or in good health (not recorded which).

CDR3 DNA sequence: TGTGCCAGCAGCGCGCCGGGACGAGGGGCAAAACTGTTTTTT. This codes for CASSAPGRGAKLFF. V gene TRBV6-1 combines with J gene TRBJ1-4; D is possibly TRBD1 (5 bases). This CDR3 is 14 amino acids long. The germline V and J ends were trimmed by 6 bases and 10 bases, with 18 bases remaining between them. CDR1 and CDR2 from the germline V gene are MNHNS and SASEGT.